This TCR beta chain was documented in a study of cytomegalovirus exposure and HLA in healthy donors. Notes on the study in general: HLA allele associations emerged for fewer than 20,000 TCR beta sequences in a later analysis, at 0.05 false discovery rate. In an earlier analysis, most TCR beta V segments were productive about 87% or about 30% of the time.

In regard to this clone: Its antigen is unidentified.

Primers: 60 Vbeta forward and 13 Jbeta reverse. As processed by the authors: An analysis that came later counted roughly 80 million unique TCR beta chains, approximately 10 million shared. Sequencing used immunoSEQ multiplex PCR; TCRdb keeps in-frame clones, though not all of them. From that table come the V and J calls and clone size; the DNA was used to work out D and trimming. Here the sample spans about 130,000 clones, roughly four fifths being singletons. Germline-derived CDR1 and CDR2 are SGDLS and YYNGEE. CDR3 length: 17 amino acids. Trimming left V 0 bases short and J 2 bases short, with 17 bases between.

The chain carries TRBV9 and TRBJ1-2, with D tentatively TRBD1 (5 bases). This receptor was identified in a woman aged 60-70 years in good health and CMV-seronegative. The sample was PBMCs. The CDR3 DNA reads TGTGCCAGCAGCGTAGGAGGAGGGACCGGAACGAACTATGGCTACACCTTC. Translation: CASSVGGGTGTNYGYTF. The full variable domain, in which reference TRBV9 and TRBJ1-2 provide the parts outside the CDR3, is DSGVTQTPKHLITATGQRVTLRCSPRSGDLSVYWYQQSLDQGLQFLIQYYNGEERAKGNILERFSAQQFPDLHSELNLSSLELGDSALYFCASSVGGGTGTNYGYTFGSGTRLTVV.